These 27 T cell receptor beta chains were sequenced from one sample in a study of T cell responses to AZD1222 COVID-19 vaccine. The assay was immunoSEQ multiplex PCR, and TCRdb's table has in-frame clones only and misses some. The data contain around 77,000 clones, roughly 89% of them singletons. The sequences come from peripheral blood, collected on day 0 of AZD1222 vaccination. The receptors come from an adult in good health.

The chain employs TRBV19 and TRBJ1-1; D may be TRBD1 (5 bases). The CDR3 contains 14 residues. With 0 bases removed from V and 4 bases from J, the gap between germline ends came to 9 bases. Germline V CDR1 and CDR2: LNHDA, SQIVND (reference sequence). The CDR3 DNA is TGTGCCAGTAGTATAGATGCTAGGGGCACTGAAGCTTTCTTT. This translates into CASSIDARGTEAFF.

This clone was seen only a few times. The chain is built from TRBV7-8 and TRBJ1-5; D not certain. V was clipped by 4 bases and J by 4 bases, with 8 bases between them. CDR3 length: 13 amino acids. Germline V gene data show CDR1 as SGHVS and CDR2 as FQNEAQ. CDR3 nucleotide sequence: TGTGCCAGCAGCTGGACTGCGAATCAGCCCCAGCATTTT. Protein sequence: CASSWTANQPQHF.

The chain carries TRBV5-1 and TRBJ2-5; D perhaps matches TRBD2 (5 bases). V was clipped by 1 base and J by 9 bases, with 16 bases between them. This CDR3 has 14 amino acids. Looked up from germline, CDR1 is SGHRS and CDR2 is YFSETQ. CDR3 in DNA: TGCGCCAGCAGCTTGTCACAGTTGGTGGAGGCCCAGTACTTC. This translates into CASSLSQLVEAQYF.

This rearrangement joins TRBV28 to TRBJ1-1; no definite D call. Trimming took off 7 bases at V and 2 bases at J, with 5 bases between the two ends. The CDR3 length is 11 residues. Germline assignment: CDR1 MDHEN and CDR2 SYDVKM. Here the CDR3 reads CASTHNTEAFF. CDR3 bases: TGTGCCAGCACCCATAACACTGAAGCTTTCTTT. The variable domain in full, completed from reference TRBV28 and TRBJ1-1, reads DVKVTQSSRYLVKRTGEKVFLECVQDMDHENMFWYRQDPGLGLRLIYFSYDVKMKEKGDIPEGYSVSREKKERFSLILESASTNQTSMYLCASTHNTEAFFGQGTRLTVV.

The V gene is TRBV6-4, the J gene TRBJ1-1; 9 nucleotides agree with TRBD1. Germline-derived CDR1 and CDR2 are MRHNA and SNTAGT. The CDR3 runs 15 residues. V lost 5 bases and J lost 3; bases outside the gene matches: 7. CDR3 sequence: CASSPDRGRDTEAFF. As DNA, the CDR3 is TGTGCCAGCAGTCCCGACAGGGGGAGAGACACTGAAGCTTTCTTT.

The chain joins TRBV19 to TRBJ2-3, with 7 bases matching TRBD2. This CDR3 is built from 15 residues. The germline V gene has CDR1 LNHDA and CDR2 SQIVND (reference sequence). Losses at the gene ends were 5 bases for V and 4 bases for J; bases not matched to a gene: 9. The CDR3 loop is CASSLGAGSADTQYF. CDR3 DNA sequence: TGTGCCAGTAGTTTAGGAGCGGGATCGGCAGATACGCAGTATTTT.

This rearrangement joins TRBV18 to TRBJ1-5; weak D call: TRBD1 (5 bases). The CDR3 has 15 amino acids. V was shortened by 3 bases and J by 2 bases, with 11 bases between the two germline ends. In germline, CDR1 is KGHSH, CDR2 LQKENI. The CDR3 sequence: CASSPLRDGNQPQHF. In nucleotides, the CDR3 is TGTGCCAGCTCACCCCTCCGGGACGGCAATCAGCCCCAGCATTTT.

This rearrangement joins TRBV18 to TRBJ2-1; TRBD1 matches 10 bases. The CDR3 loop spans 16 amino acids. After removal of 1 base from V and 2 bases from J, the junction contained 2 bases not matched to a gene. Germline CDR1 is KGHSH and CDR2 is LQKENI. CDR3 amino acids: CASSPLGQGAYNEQFF. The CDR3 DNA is TGTGCCAGCTCACCACTCGGACAGGGGGCCTACAATGAGCAGTTCTTC.

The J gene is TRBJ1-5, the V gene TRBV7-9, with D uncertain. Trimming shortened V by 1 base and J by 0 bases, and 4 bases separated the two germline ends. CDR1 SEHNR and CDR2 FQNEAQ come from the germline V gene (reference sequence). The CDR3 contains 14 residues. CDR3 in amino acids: CASSLGNSNQPQHF. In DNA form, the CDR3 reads TGTGCCAGCAGCTTAGGGAATAGCAATCAGCCCCAGCATTTT.

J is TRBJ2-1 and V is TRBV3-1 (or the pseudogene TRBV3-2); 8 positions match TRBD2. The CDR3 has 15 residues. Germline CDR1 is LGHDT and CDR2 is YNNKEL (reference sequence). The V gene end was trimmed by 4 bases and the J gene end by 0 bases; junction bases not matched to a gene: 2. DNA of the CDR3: TGTGCCAGCAGCCTAAGCGGGGGCTCCTACAATGAGCAGTTCTTC. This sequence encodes CASSLSGGSYNEQFF.

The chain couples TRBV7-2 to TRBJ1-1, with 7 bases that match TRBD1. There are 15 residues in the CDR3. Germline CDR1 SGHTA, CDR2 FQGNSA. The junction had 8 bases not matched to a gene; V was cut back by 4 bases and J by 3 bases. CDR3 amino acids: CASSSATGRDTEAFF. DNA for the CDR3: TGTGCCAGCAGCTCCGCGACAGGGAGAGACACTGAAGCTTTCTTT.

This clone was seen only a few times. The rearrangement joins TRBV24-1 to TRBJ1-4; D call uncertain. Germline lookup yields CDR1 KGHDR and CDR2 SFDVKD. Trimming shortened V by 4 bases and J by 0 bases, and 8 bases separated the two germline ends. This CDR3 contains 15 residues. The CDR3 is CATSESASTNEKLFF. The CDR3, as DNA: TGTGCCACCAGTGAATCAGCCTCAACTAATGAAAAACTGTTTTTT.

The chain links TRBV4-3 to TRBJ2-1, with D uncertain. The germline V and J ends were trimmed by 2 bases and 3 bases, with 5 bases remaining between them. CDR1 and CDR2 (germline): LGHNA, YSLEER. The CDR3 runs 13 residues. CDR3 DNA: TGCGCCAGCAGCCAACCGAACTACAATGAGCAGTTCTTC. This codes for CASSQPNYNEQFF.

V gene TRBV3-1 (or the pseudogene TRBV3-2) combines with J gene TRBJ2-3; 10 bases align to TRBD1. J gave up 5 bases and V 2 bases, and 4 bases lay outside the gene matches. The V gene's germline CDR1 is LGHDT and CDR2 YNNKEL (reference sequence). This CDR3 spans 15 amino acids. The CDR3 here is CASSQSGQGVDTQYF. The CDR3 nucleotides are TGTGCCAGCAGCCAATCCGGACAGGGGGTAGATACGCAGTATTTT.

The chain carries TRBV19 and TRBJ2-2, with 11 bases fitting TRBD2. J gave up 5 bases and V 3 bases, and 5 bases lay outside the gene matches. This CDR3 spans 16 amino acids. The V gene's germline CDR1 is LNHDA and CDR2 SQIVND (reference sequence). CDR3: CASSISGRAATGELFF. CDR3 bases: TGTGCCAGTAGTATTAGCGGGAGGGCTGCGACCGGGGAGCTGTTTTTT. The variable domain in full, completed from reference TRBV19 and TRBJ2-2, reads DGGITQSPKYLFRKEGQNVTLSCEQNLNHDAMYWYRQDPGQGLRLIYYSQIVNDFQKGDIAEGYSVSREKKESFPLTVTSAQKNPTAFYLCASSISGRAATGELFFGEGSRLTVL.

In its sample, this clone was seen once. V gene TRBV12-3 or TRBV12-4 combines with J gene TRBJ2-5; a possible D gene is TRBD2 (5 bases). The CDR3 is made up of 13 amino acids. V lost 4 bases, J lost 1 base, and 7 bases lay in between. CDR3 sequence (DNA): TGTGCCAGCAGTTCGACTATCCAAGAGACCCAGTACTTC. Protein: CASSSTIQETQYF.

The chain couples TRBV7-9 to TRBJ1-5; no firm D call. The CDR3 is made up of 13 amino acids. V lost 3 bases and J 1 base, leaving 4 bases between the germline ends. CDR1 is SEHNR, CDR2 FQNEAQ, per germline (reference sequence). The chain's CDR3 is CASSFESNQPQHF. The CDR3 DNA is TGTGCCAGCAGCTTTGAAAGCAATCAGCCCCAGCATTTT.

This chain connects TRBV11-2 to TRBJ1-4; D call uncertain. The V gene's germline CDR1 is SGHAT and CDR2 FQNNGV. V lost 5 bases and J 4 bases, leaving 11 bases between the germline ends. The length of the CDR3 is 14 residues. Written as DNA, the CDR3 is TGTGCCAGCAGCCTCTGGCAGTATAATGAAAAACTGTTTTTT. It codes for CASSLWQYNEKLFF.

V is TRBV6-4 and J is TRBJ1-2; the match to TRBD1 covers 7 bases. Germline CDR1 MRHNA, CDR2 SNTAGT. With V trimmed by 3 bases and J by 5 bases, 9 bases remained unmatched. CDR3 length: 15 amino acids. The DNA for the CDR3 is TGTGCCAGCAGTGAATCTTCGGCAGGGGGATATGGCTACACCTTC. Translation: CASSESSAGGYGYTF.

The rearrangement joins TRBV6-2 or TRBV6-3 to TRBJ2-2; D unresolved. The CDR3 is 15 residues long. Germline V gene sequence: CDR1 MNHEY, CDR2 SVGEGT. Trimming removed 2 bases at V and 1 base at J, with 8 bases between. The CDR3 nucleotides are TGTGCCAGCAGTTACGGCCCCCTGAACACCGGGGAGCTGTTTTTT. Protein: CASSYGPLNTGELFF.

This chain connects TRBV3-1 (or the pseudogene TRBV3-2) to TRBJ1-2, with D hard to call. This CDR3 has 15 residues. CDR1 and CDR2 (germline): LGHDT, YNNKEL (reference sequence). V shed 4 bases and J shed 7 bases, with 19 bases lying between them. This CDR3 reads CASSLEGGGGIGYTF. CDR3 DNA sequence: TGTGCCAGCAGCCTTGAGGGTGGCGGCGGTATTGGCTACACCTTC.

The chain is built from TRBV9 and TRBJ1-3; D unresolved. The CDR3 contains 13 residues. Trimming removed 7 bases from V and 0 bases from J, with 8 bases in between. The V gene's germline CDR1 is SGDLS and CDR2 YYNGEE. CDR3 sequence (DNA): TGTGCCAGCGCAACCTACTCTGGAAACACCATATATTTT. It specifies CASATYSGNTIYF.

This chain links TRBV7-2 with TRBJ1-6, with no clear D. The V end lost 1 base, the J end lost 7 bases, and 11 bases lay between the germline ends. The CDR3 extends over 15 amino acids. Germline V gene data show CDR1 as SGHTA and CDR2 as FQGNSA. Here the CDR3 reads CASSLDIGLNSPLHF. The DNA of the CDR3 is TGTGCCAGCAGCTTAGACATAGGACTGAATTCACCCCTCCACTTT.

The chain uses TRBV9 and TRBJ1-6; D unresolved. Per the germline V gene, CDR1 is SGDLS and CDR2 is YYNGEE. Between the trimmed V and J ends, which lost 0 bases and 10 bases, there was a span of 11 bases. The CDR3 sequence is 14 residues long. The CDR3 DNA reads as TGTGCCAGCAGCGTAGAATTTGAGCAATCACCCCTCCACTTT. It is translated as CASSVEFEQSPLHF.

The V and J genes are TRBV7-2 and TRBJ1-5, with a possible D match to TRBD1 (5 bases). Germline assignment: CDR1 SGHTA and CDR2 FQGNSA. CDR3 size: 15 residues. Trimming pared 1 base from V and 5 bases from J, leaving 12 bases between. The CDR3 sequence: CASSLGDGGYQPQHF. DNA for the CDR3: TGTGCCAGCAGCTTAGGGGACGGGGGATATCAGCCCCAGCATTTT.

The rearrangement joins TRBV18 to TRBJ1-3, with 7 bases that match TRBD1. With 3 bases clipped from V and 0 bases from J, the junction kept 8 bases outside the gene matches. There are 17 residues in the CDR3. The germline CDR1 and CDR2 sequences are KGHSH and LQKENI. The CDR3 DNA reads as TGTGCCAGCTCACCGAACACAGGGGTTTCCTCTGGAAACACCATATATTTT. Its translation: CASSPNTGVSSGNTIYF.

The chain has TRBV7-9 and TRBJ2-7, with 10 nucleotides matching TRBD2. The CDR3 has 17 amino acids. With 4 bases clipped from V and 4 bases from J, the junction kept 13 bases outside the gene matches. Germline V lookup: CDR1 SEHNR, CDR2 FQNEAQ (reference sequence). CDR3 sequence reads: CASSSPSGGAKIYEQYF. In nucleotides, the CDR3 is TGTGCCAGCAGCTCTCCCAGCGGGGGGGCGAAAATATACGAGCAGTACTTC.